A single T cell receptor beta chain is shown here with its context. TCRdb reprocessed the 5' RACE reads, with one entry per CDR3 protein and no DNA. The sample holds over 120,000 distinct CDR3 sequences. This specimen comes from a study of T cells expressing NK-cell markers. This CDR3 is 15 amino acids long. Germline CDR1 and CDR2: LGHNA and YSLEER. This TCR was sampled from a man between 18 and 35 years old in good health. This sequence joins TRBV4-3 and TRBJ2-3; TCRdb picks TRBD2, but there is no DNA to check that call. Sequencing was performed on blood T cells: a sorted CD56 or NKG2C T cell subset, CD4+ or CD8+ T cells, or bulk PBMC T cells (not recorded which). This CDR3 reads CASSQTSGSADTQYF.